Here is one T cell receptor (beta chain) with its context. Sequencing targeted expressed TCRB transcripts, as all isolated RNA had been reverse transcribed. Assay used: immunoSEQ multiplex PCR; TCRdb lists only in-frame clones, some missing. The sample yields hundreds of thousands of clones, 68% seen once. These data originate in a study of beta chain features in type 1 diabetes. Germline V gene data show CDR1 as KGHSH and CDR2 as LQKENI. V dropped 6 bases and J dropped 0; count of bases not matched to a gene: 14. The CDR3 is 18 amino acids. The chain couples TRBV18 to TRBJ2-1; the match to TRBD2 covers 7 bases. Sequences were obtained from naive CD4+ T cells from blood. The sequence was obtained from a man aged 25-45 years in good health. CDR3 amino acids: CASSQSLVRGSSYNEQFF. CDR3 DNA sequence: TGTGCCAGCTCCCAATCCCTTGTTCGCGGGAGCTCCTACAATGAGCAGTTCTTC.